This T cell receptor (beta chain) was identified in a study of OX40 agonist ivuxolimab in advanced cancers. Study-level background: Ivuxolimab is a fully human IgG2 antibody that activates OX40 (CD134).

Germline V gene data show CDR1 as SGHDN and CDR2 as FVKESK. The length of the CDR3 is 14 residues. V gave up 5 bases and J gave up 2 bases, with 10 bases separating them. Regarding this clone: Its antigen is currently unknown.

Profiled with immunoSEQ multiplex PCR; TCRdb holds only in-frame clones, not every one. The sample lists tens of thousands of clones; 91% were seen once. Broader study findings: CD8+ T cells (on average) carried more expanded clones than CD4+ T cells.

The J gene is TRBJ1-3, the V gene TRBV14; TRBD1 might be the D (5 bases). This sample comprised CD4+ or CD8+ T cells sorted from blood, obtained in a trial of the OX40 agonist ivuxolimab. The sequence derives from an adult with an advanced solid tumor such as melanoma, head and neck, liver or kidney cancer. The CDR3 DNA reads TGTGCCAGCAGCTCTAGGGGAGCTGGAAACACCATATATTTT. It is translated as CASSSRGAGNTIYF.